These T cell receptor beta chains were read from a single sample in a study of CD8+CD57+ T cells in acquired aplastic anemia. TCRdb called the reads again in MiXCR, with one record for every CDR3 protein. The table has about 220,000 distinct CDR3 sequences, roughly 35% seen once; the top ten hold around 1.1%. Sequencing was performed on sorted CD4+, CD8+, or CD8+CD57+ T cells (not recorded which) from PBMCs. All receptors come from a human donor in good health, serving as a control. The CDR3 runs from the conserved cysteine through the conserved F or W. D genes are given only for firm matches. Clone size is given for some rows only: seen once, a few or many times, or a class if the clone is expanded.

-	TRBJ2-2	TRBV19	-	CATKPGQTRNTGELFF	TGTGCCACAAAGCCGGGACAGACTAGGAACACCGGGGAGCTGTTTTTT
-	TRBJ1-5	TRBV24-1	-	CATSSKGVGGNQPQHF	TGTGCCACCAGTAGTAAGGGGGTAGGCGGCAATCAGCCCCAGCATTTT
-	TRBJ1-2	TRBV19	many	CASSKGYGYGYTF	TGTGCCAGTAGTAAGGGGTACGGATATGGCTACACCTTC
-	TRBJ2-7	TRBV7-9	many	CASSLLAPNYEQYF	TGTGCCAGCAGCTTATTGGCCCCTAACTACGAGCAGTACTTC
-	TRBJ2-3	TRBV6-1	many	CASSRSSTDTQYF	TGTGCCAGCAGCCGGTCTAGCACAGATACGCAGTATTTT
TRBD2	TRBJ2-2	TRBV7-8	-	CASSRLAGTTGELFF	TGTGCCAGCAGCAGACTAGCGGGAACCACCGGGGAGCTGTTTTTT
-	TRBJ2-7	TRBV10-3	-	CAISGPSSYEQYF	TGTGCCATCAGTGGACCAAGCTCCTACGAGCAGTACTTC
-	TRBJ2-5	TRBV19	many	CASSINQETQYF	TGTGCCAGTAGTATAAACCAAGAGACCCAGTACTTC
-	TRBJ1-5	TRBV2	-	CASRTGGVLGQPQHF	TGTGCCAGCAGGACGGGGGGCGTACTTGGTCAGCCCCAGCATTTT
TRBD2	TRBJ2-5	TRBV4-1	many	CASSQTGLAGETQYF	TGCGCCAGCAGCCAAACCGGACTAGCGGGAGAGACCCAGTACTTC
TRBD2	TRBJ2-5	TRBV7-8	-	CASSDLGGQETQYF	TGTGCCAGCAGTGACCTGGGGGGGCAAGAGACCCAGTACTTC
TRBD1	TRBJ1-4	TRBV11-3	-	CASSLVLAGGEKLFF	TGTGCCAGCAGCTTAGTGTTGGCAGGGGGTGAAAAACTGTTTTTT
-	TRBJ1-6	TRBV7-9	many	CASSLTSYNSPLHF	TGTGCCAGCAGCTTAACCTCCTATAATTCACCCCTCCACTTT
TRBD2	TRBJ2-3	TRBV4-1	-	CASSQLGLVVGMGDTQYF	TGCGCCAGCAGCCAATTGGGACTAGTAGTGGGAATGGGGGATACGCAGTATTTT
-	TRBJ2-1	TRBV7-8	many	CASSPSRVGGNEQFF	TGTGCCAGCAGCCCTTCACGTGTGGGGGGCAATGAGCAGTTCTTC
TRBD2	TRBJ2-5	TRBV2	many	CASSEVRSGVRETQYF	TGTGCCAGCAGTGAAGTTAGGAGCGGGGTAAGAGAGACCCAGTACTTC
TRBD1	TRBJ1-2	TRBV6-4	many	CARSPGQLTYGYTF	TGTGCCAGGTCCCCGGGACAGCTCACTTATGGCTACACCTTC
-	TRBJ2-1	TRBV12-3/TRBV12-4	-	CASSSLANEQFF	TGTGCCAGCAGTTCTCTAGCCAACGAGCAGTTCTTC
TRBD2	TRBJ2-7	TRBV3-1	few	CASTQGAGGTVEQYF	TGTGCCAGCACCCAGGGAGCGGGAGGGACCGTCGAGCAGTACTTC
-	TRBJ1-2	TRBV29-1	many	CSVPGGGARGYGYTF	TGCAGCGTCCCTGGGGGGGGGGCGCGGGGCTATGGCTACACCTTC
-	TRBJ1-5	TRBV5-5	few	CASSLGGGLVRQPQHF	TGTGCCAGCAGCTTGGGCGGGGGGCTCGTCCGTCAGCCCCAGCATTTT
TRBD2	TRBJ2-2	TRBV24-1	many	CATSAGGGPTGELFF	TGTGCCACCAGTGCGGGAGGTGGGCCCACCGGGGAGCTGTTTTTT
TRBD1	TRBJ2-7	TRBV12-3/TRBV12-4	-	CASRGQGRSYEQYF	TGTGCCAGCCGGGGACAGGGGCGCTCCTACGAGCAGTACTTC
-	TRBJ1-1	TRBV2	-	CASSDQGRRDTEAFF	TGTGCCAGCAGTGATCAGGGGCGCAGAGACACTGAAGCTTTCTTT
-	TRBJ1-6	TRBV10-3	medium-sized	CAISELEGRSPLHF	TGTGCCATCAGTGAGCTGGAGGGACGCTCACCCCTCCACTTT
TRBD1	TRBJ1-5	TRBV20-1	many	CSARPSQGGQPQHF	TGCAGTGCCCGCCCGAGTCAGGGGGGTCAGCCCCAGCATTTT
-	TRBJ2-2	TRBV19	-	CASKARGSGGELFF	TGTGCCAGTAAGGCCCGAGGCAGCGGCGGGGAGCTGTTTTTT
TRBD2	TRBJ2-1	TRBV20-1	-	CSARLSGRGATYNEQFF	TGCAGTGCTAGGTTGTCGGGGCGGGGGGCCACGTACAATGAGCAGTTCTTC
TRBD1	TRBJ2-3	TRBV24-1	many	CATSDPLDRGGADTQYF	TGTGCCACCAGTGACCCGCTGGACAGGGGGGGCGCAGATACGCAGTATTTT
TRBD1	TRBJ1-6	TRBV24-1	once	CATSGGTGESPLHF	TGTGCCACCAGTGGAGGGACAGGGGAATCACCCCTCCACTTT
-	TRBJ1-4	TRBV15	-	CATSREGLTGRGEKLFF	TGTGCCACCAGCAGAGAAGGACTGACGGGACGGGGTGAAAAACTGTTTTTT
-	TRBJ1-2	TRBV7-2	many	CASSFSGTSGATGYTF	TGTGCCAGCAGCTTTAGTGGCACGTCGGGGGCGACTGGCTACACCTTC
TRBD2	TRBJ2-1	TRBV10-1	-	CASRGGWGDEQFF	TGCGCCAGCAGGGGAGGGTGGGGGGATGAGCAGTTCTTC